Presented here are 15 T cell receptor beta chains from one specimen sequenced in a study of T cells in pancreatic ductal adenocarcinoma. The selected patients with pancreatic ductal adenocarcinoma had surgery but no neoadjuvant therapy. Method: immunoSEQ multiplex PCR; TCRdb's copy keeps in-frame clones and lacks some. The sample holds over 85,000 clones, about 95% seen once. The source material was PBMCs. These receptors came from a human donor with pancreatic ductal adenocarcinoma.

The CDR3 spells CASSPGTGGLNTEAFF. CDR3 bases: TGTGCCAGCAGCCCCGGGACAGGGGGCTTGAACACTGAAGCTTTCTTT. The gene calls are TRBV7-3 and TRBJ1-1; TRBD1 matches at 12 bases. V lost 5 bases and J lost 0; bases outside the gene matches: 4. CDR1 SGHTA and CDR2 FQGTGA come from the germline V gene. This CDR3 contains 16 residues.

The V and J genes are TRBV19 and TRBJ1-5; tentative D call: TRBD1 (6 bases). Per germline, CDR1 LNHDA and CDR2 SQIVND (reference sequence). The CDR3 length is 16 residues. Trimming took off 8 bases at V and 5 bases at J, with 22 bases between the two ends. The CDR3 loop reads CASVYAETGYDQPQHF. As DNA, the CDR3 is TGTGCCAGTGTCTATGCCGAGACAGGATACGATCAGCCCCAGCATTTT.

This clone was observed a single time. The V and J genes are TRBV5-1 and TRBJ2-2, with 11 nucleotides matching TRBD2. The CDR3 is 16 amino acids. With V trimmed by 4 bases and J by 2 bases, 4 bases remained unmatched. CDR1 SGHRS and CDR2 YFSETQ come from the germline V gene. The CDR3 DNA reads TGCGCCAGCAGCGGAGGGACTAGCGGTAACACCGGGGAGCTGTTTTTT. It codes for CASSGGTSGNTGELFF.

The chain employs TRBV7-3 and TRBJ1-2; 7 positions match TRBD1. The CDR3 consists of 14 residues. Germline assignment: CDR1 SGHTA and CDR2 FQGTGA. V shed 5 bases, J shed 2 bases, and the junction held 5 bases outside the gene matches. This chain's CDR3 is CASSPRDRNYGYTF. The CDR3 nucleotides read TGTGCCAGCAGCCCGCGGGACAGAAACTATGGCTACACCTTC. The whole variable domain, remainder taken from reference TRBV7-3 and TRBJ1-2, is GAGVSQTPSNKVTEKGKYVELRCDPISGHTALYWYRQSLGQGPEFLIYFQGTGAADDSGLPNDRFFAVRPEGSVSTLKIQRTERGDSAVYLCASSPRDRNYGYTFGSGTRLTVV.

This chain connects TRBV5-1 to TRBJ2-5; 13 bases line up with TRBD2. This CDR3 spans 17 amino acids. V lost 4 bases to trimming and J lost 0 bases; unmatched junction nucleotides: 6. Germline V gene lookup returns CDR1 SGHRS and CDR2 YFSETQ. CDR3 in DNA: TGCGCCAGCAGCACGGGACTAGCGGGACCGTACCAAGAGACCCAGTACTTC. It is translated as CASSTGLAGPYQETQYF.

The V call is TRBV5-1, the J call TRBJ2-7; TRBD1 aligns across 8 bases. CDR1 is SGHRS and CDR2 is YFSETQ in the germline V gene. With V trimmed by 0 bases and J by 3 bases, 2 bases remained unmatched. This CDR3 has 14 residues. The CDR3 nucleotides are TGCGCCAGCAGCTTGGGAGGACAGGGCTACGAGCAGTACTTC. Its translation: CASSLGGQGYEQYF.

The genes are TRBV10-3 and TRBJ2-5, with a weak D call TRBD1 (6 bases). The CDR3 is made up of 14 amino acids. Trimming left V 8 bases short and J 1 base short, with 14 bases between. CDR1 and CDR2 from the germline V gene are ENHRY and SYGVKD. CDR3 sequence (DNA): TGTGCCATCGGGTCCAGGACAGCCCAAGAGACCCAGTACTTC. Its translation: CAIGSRTAQETQYF.

CDR3 DNA: TGTGCCTCATCCCCGGGACTCGTCACCGGGGAGCTGTTTTTT. The encoded protein is CASSPGLVTGELFF. The chain joins TRBV30 to TRBJ2-2; the D gene is possibly TRBD2 (6 bases). Germline CDR1 GTSNPN, CDR2 SVGIG (reference sequence). V gave up 7 bases and J gave up 4 bases, with 16 bases separating them. The CDR3 has 14 amino acids.

V and J are TRBV7-3 and TRBJ2-2, with TRBD2 as a possible D gene (6 bases). CDR1 is SGHTA and CDR2 is FQGTGA in the germline V gene. The V and J ends lost 5 bases and 0 bases respectively, with 13 bases between them. The CDR3 length is 16 residues. The CDR3 protein is CASSREAGSNTGELFF. In nucleotides, the CDR3 is TGTGCCAGCAGCCGAGAGGCGGGGTCGAACACCGGGGAGCTGTTTTTT.

This chain connects TRBV19 to TRBJ1-5; 11 nucleotides agree with TRBD1. The junction had 3 bases not matched to a gene; V was cut back by 5 bases and J by 3 bases. Per the germline V gene, CDR1 is LNHDA and CDR2 is SQIVND (reference sequence). The CDR3 loop spans 15 amino acids. CDR3 sequence reads: CASSSDRGPNQPQHF. The CDR3 DNA sequence: TGTGCCAGTAGTTCGGACAGGGGGCCCAATCAGCCCCAGCATTTT.

The V and J genes are TRBV21-1 and TRBJ2-7; TRBD2, the table's D call, lacks a check against the DNA. TRBV21-1 is marked as a pseudogene. CDR3 size: 14 residues. Here the CDR3 DNA reads TGTGCCAGCAGCCCCTCGGGAGCGGAGAACGAGCAGTACTTC. It codes for CASSPSGAENEQYF.

The chain carries TRBV4-1 and TRBJ2-1, with TRBD2 matching over 7 bases. J lost 3 bases, V lost 3 bases, and 5 bases had no gene match. The CDR3 is 15 residues long. Germline V gene lookup returns CDR1 MGHRA and CDR2 YSYEKL. The CDR3 sequence is CASSQPGLSYNEQFF. The CDR3 DNA follows: TGCGCCAGCAGCCAGCCGGGACTAAGCTACAATGAGCAGTTCTTC.

In this sample, this clone turned up once. V gene TRBV5-1 combines with J gene TRBJ1-4; D possibly corresponds to TRBD1 (6 bases). The CDR3 is 14 amino acids. The germline gives CDR1 SGHRS, CDR2 YFSETQ. V was cut by 0 bases and J by 8 bases, with 11 bases left in between. The CDR3 coding sequence is TGCGCCAGCAGCTTGGCCGGGACATCCGAAAAACTGTTTTTT. Translated, it gives CASSLAGTSEKLFF.

This chain connects TRBV7-7 to TRBJ2-2; TRBD1 might be the D (5 bases). Germline CDR1 is SSHAT and CDR2 is FNYEAQ (reference sequence). The CDR3 is 14 amino acids. V lost 8 bases and J lost 3, with 13 bases in between. The CDR3 spells CASALDRHTGELFF. CDR3 nucleotides: TGTGCCAGCGCCCTTGACAGACACACCGGGGAGCTGTTTTTT.

The gene calls are TRBV2 and TRBJ2-1, with D possibly being TRBD2 (6 bases). The germline gives CDR1 SNHLY, CDR2 FYNNEI. Trimming removed 6 bases at V and 4 bases at J, with 10 bases between. The CDR3 is made up of 13 amino acids. The CDR3 region has the DNA TGTGCCAGCAGCGGCGGGGCGTACAATGAGCAGTTCTTC. It encodes CASSGGAYNEQFF.